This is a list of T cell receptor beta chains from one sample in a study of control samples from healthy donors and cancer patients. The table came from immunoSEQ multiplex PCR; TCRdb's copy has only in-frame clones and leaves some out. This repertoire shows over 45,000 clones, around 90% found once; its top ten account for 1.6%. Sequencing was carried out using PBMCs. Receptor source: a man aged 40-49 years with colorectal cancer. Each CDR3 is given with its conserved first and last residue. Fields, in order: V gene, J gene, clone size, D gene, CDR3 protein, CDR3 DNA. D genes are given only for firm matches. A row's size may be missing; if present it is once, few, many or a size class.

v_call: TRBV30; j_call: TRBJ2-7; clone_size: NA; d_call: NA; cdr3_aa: CAWSRDGTYEQYF; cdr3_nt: TGTGCCTGGAGTCGAGACGGGACCTACGAGCAGTACTTC
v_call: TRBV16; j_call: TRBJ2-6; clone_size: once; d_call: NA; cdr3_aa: CASSQGRLSGANVLTF; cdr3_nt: TGTGCCAGCAGCCAAGGTCGGCTCTCTGGGGCCAACGTCCTGACTTTC
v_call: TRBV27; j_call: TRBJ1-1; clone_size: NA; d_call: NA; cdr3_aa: CASSTWRAFF; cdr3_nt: TGTGCCAGCAGTACCTGGAGAGCTTTCTTT
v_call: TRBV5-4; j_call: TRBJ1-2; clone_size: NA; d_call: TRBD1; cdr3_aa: CASSYGQGSYGYTF; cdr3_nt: TGTGCCAGCAGCTACGGACAGGGGAGCTATGGCTACACCTTC
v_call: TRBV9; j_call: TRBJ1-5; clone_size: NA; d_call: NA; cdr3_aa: CASSPQEGNQPQHF; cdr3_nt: TGTGCCAGCAGCCCCCAGGAGGGCAATCAGCCCCAGCATTTT
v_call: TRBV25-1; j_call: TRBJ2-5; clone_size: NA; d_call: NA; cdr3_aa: CASSEQGSQETQYF; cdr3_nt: TGTGCCAGCAGTGAGCAGGGCAGCCAAGAGACCCAGTACTTC
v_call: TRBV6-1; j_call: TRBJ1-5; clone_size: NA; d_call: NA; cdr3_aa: CASSAQGPGRVFNQPQHF; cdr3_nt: TGTGCCAGCAGTGCCCAGGGCCCGGGACGGGTATTCAATCAGCCCCAGCATTTT
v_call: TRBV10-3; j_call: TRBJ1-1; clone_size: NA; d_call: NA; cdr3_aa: CAIRRTLNTEAFF; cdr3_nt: TGTGCCATCAGAAGGACCTTGAACACTGAAGCTTTCTTT
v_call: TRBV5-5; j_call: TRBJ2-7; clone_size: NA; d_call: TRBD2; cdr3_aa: CASSAWGGSYEQYF; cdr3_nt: TGTGCCAGCAGCGCATGGGGGGGATCCTACGAGCAGTACTTC
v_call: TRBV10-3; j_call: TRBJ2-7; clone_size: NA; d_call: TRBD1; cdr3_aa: CAITRGDRALNEQYF; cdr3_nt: TGTGCCATCACCAGGGGGGACAGGGCCCTTAACGAGCAGTACTTC
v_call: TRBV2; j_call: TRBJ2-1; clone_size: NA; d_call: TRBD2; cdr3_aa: CASSAAGGPNNEQFF; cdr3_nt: TGTGCCAGCAGTGCGGCGGGAGGGCCCAACAATGAGCAGTTCTTC
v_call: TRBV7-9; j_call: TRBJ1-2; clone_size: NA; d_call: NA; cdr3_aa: CASSLLAGYGYTF; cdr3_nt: TGTGCCAGCAGCCTACTAGCTGGTTATGGCTACACCTTC
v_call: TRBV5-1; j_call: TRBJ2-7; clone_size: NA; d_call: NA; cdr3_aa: CASSLEPGVPYEQYF; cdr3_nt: TGCGCCAGCAGCTTGGAGCCCGGAGTTCCCTACGAGCAGTACTTC
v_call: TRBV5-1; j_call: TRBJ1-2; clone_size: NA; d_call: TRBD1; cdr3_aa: CASSMTPGQHYDYTF; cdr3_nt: TGCGCCAGCAGCATGACTCCGGGACAGCATTATGACTACACCTTC
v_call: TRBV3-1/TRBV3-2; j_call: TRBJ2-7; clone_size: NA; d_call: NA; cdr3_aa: CASSQDGAVYSPYEQYF; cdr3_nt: TGTGCCAGCAGCCAAGATGGGGCAGTTTACTCGCCCTACGAGCAGTACTTC
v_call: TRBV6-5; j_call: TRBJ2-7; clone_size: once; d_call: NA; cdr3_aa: CASSYEAGRSYEQYF; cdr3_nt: TGTGCCAGCAGTTACGAAGCGGGCCGGTCCTACGAGCAGTACTTC
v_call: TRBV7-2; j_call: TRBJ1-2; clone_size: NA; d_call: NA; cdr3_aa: CASSLAGTGYGYTF; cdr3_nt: TGTGCCAGCAGCTTAGCAGGGACCGGGTATGGCTACACCTTC
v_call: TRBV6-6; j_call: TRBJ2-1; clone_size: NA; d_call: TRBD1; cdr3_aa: CASSYDRGLFNEQFF; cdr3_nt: TGTGCCAGCAGTTACGACAGGGGTCTATTCAATGAGCAGTTCTTC
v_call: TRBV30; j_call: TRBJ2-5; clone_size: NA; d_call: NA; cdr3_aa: CAQGGLGETQYF; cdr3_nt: TGTGCCCAGGGCGGGTTGGGGGAGACCCAGTACTTC
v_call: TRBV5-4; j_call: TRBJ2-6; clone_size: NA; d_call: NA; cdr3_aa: CASRAFGANVLTF; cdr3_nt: TGTGCCAGCAGGGCTTTCGGGGCCAACGTCCTGACTTTC
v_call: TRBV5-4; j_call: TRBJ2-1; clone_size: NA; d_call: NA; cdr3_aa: CASSLVLPTRRDNEQFF; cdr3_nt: TGTGCCAGCAGCTTGGTTCTACCCACTAGGAGGGACAATGAGCAGTTCTTC
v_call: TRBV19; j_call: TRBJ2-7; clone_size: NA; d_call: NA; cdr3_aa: CASSIAGGYEQYF; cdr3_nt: TGTGCCAGTAGTATAGCTGGGGGGTACGAGCAGTACTTC
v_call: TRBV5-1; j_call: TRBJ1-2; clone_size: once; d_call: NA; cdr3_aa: CASSFGGTNYGYTF; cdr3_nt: TGCGCCAGCAGCTTTGGGGGCACCAACTATGGCTACACCTTC
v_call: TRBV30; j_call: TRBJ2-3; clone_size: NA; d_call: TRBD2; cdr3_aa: CAWSSGLAADTQYF; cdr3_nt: TGTGCCTGGAGTTCCGGACTAGCCGCAGATACGCAGTATTTT
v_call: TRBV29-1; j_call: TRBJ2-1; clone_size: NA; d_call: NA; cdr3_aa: CSVRTTPATHNEQFF; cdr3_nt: TGCAGCGTTCGAACGACCCCGGCAACACACAATGAGCAGTTCTTC
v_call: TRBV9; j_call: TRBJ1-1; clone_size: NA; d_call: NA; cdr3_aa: CASSPWGNTEAFF; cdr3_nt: TGTGCCAGCAGTCCGTGGGGGAACACTGAAGCTTTCTTT
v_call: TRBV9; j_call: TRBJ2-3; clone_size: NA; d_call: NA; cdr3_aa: CASGPTGLSTDTQYF; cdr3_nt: TGTGCCAGCGGACCCACCGGGCTTTCCACAGATACGCAGTATTTT
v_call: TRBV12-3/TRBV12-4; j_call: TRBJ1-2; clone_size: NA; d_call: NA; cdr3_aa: CAVQLQALGGYTF; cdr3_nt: TGTGCCGTACAATTACAGGCCTTAGGTGGCTACACCTTC
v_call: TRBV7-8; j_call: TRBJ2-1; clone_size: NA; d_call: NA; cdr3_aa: CASSLGGGGKSVNEQFF; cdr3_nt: TGTGCCAGCAGCTTAGGTGGAGGGGGCAAGTCGGTCAATGAGCAGTTCTTC
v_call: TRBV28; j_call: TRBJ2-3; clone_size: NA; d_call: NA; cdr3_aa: CASRTSTDTQYF; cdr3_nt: TGTGCCAGCAGGACCAGCACAGATACGCAGTATTTT
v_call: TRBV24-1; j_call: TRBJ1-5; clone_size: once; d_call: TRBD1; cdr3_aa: CATSDPRQGGSNQPQHF; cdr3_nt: TGTGCCACCAGTGATCCCAGACAGGGAGGCAGCAATCAGCCCCAGCATTTT
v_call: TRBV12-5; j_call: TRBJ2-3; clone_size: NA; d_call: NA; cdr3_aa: CASVRGSTDTQYF; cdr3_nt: TGTGCTAGTGTTCGTGGGAGCACAGATACGCAGTATTTT
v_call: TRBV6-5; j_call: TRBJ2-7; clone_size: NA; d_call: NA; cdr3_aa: CALMEGTVNEQYF; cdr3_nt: TGTGCCCTAATGGAGGGAACGGTCAACGAGCAGTACTTC
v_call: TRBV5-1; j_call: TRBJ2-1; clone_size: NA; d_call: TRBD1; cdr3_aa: CASSLTGVTYNEQFF; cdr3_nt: TGCGCCAGCAGCTTGACAGGGGTTACCTACAATGAGCAGTTCTTC
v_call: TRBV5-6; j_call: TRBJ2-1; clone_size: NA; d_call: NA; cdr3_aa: CASSLIGNEQFF; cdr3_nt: TGTGCCAGCAGCTTGATAGGTAACGAGCAGTTCTTC
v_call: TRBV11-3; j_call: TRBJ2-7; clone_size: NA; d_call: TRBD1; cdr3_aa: CASSFPGQGAYEQYF; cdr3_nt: TGTGCCAGCAGTTTCCCGGGACAGGGCGCCTACGAGCAGTACTTC
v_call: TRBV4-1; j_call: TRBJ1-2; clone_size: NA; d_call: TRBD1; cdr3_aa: CASSQGQGALPTDGYTF; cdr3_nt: TGCGCCAGCAGCCAAGGACAGGGGGCTCTTCCTACTGATGGCTACACCTTC
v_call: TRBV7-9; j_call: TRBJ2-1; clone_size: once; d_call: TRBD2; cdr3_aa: CASSLRGPGTSAYNEQFF; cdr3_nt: TGTGCCAGCAGCTTAAGAGGCCCCGGGACTAGCGCCTACAATGAGCAGTTCTTC
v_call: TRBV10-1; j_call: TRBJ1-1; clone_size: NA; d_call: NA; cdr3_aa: CASMGRGAAEAFF; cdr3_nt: TGCGCCAGCATGGGGCGGGGGGCGGCTGAAGCTTTCTTT
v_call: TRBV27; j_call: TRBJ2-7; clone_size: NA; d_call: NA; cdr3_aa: CASSSARGSAYEQYF; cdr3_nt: TGTGCCAGCAGTTCCGCCCGGGGTAGCGCATACGAGCAGTACTTC
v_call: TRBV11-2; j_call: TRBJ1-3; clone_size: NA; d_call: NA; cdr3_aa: CASSGAFSGNTIYF; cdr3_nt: TGTGCCAGCTCTGGAGCTTTCTCTGGAAACACCATATATTTT
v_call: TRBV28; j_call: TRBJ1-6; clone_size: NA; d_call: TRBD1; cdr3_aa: CASSPDRAGYSPLHF; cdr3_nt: TGTGCCAGCAGCCCTGACAGGGCGGGCTATTCACCCCTCCACTTT
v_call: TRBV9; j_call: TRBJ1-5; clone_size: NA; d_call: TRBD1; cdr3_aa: CASSDGTGNQPQHF; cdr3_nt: TGTGCCAGCAGCGACGGGACAGGGAATCAGCCCCAGCATTTT
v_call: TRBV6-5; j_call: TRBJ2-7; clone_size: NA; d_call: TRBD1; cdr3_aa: CASSYYTGAIYEQYF; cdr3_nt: TGTGCCAGCAGTTACTACACAGGGGCTATTTACGAGCAGTACTTC
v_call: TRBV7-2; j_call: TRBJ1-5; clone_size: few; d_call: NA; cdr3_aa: CASSLVRDQPQHF; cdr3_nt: TGTGCCAGCAGCTTAGTACGCGATCAGCCCCAGCATTTT